These 31 T cell receptor beta chains were all obtained from the same sample, sequenced in a study of neoadjuvant anti-PD-1 for oral cavity cancer. Sequencing used immunoSEQ multiplex PCR; TCRdb keeps in-frame clones, though not all of them. The table records around 17,000 clones, about two thirds of them present only once. The source was PBMCs, collected before nivolumab (anti-PD-1) treatment. The receptors originated from a person between 40 and 80 years old with oral cavity squamous cell carcinoma.

The chain carries TRBV7-2 and TRBJ1-4; D remains ambiguous. V was clipped by 2 bases and J by 5 bases, with 6 bases between them. The CDR3 has 13 residues. Looked up from germline, CDR1 is SGHTA and CDR2 is FQGNSA. CDR3 bases: TGTGCCAGCAGCTTAAACGGGAATGAAAAACTGTTTTTT. This encodes CASSLNGNEKLFF.

The chain recombines TRBV25-1 with TRBJ1-3, with D unclear. CDR1 is MGHDK, CDR2 SYGVNS, per germline. The CDR3 loop spans 14 amino acids. V was pared by 4 bases and J by 0 bases, with 7 bases between. CDR3 DNA sequence: TGTGCCAGCAGTGGGGCCCCCTCTGGAAACACCATATATTTT. Translating it yields CASSGAPSGNTIYF.

The chain carries TRBV7-8 and TRBJ2-7; TRBD1 matches 7 bases. CDR3 length equals 14 residues. V dropped 1 base and J dropped 3; count of bases not matched to a gene: 3. Germline loops: CDR1 SGHVS, CDR2 FQNEAQ. The CDR3 DNA reads as TGTGCCAGCAGCTTAGACGCAGGGGGCTACGAGCAGTACTTC. It translates to CASSLDAGGYEQYF.

This clone was observed a few times. The rearrangement links TRBV27 to TRBJ1-5; D gene ambiguous. V was cut by 0 bases and J by 7 bases, with 7 bases left in between. CDR1 is MNHEY and CDR2 is SMNVEV in the germline V gene (reference sequence). This CDR3 is 13 amino acids long. The DNA for the CDR3 is TGTGCCAGCAGTTTATCGCCAGGACAGCCCCAGCATTTT. Amino acid sequence: CASSLSPGQPQHF.

V and J are TRBV19 and TRBJ2-2; D gene unclear. The CDR3 spans 14 residues. Germline V gene data show CDR1 as LNHDA and CDR2 as SQIVND (reference sequence). V lost 7 bases and J 2 bases, leaving 11 bases between the germline ends. In nucleotides, the CDR3 is TGTGCCAGTAATAGGCGCGGTAACACCGGGGAGCTGTTTTTT. This sequence encodes CASNRRGNTGELFF.

The chain carries TRBV5-1 and TRBJ2-7; D uncertain. Germline V gene sequence: CDR1 SGHRS, CDR2 YFSETQ. The CDR3 length is 14 residues. With 0 bases removed from V and 2 bases from J, the gap between germline ends came to 9 bases. The CDR3, as DNA: TGCGCCAGCAGCTTGGACTCCTCGACCTACGAGCAGTACTTC. Protein sequence: CASSLDSSTYEQYF.

This clone was observed a few times. CDR3 in amino acids: CASSLYSEAPYEQYF. The DNA for the CDR3 is TGTGCCAGCAGTCTGTACAGCGAGGCTCCCTACGAGCAGTACTTC. The gene calls are TRBV28 and TRBJ2-7, with D hard to call. Trimming took 5 bases from V and 2 from J, leaving 16 bases between them. The CDR3 extends over 15 amino acids. The germline gives CDR1 MDHEN, CDR2 SYDVKM.

The chain links TRBV28 to TRBJ1-5; 10 bases align to TRBD1. The junction had 8 bases not matched to a gene; V was cut back by 5 bases and J by 7 bases. The CDR3 extends over 15 amino acids. Germline CDR1 reads MDHEN; CDR2 reads SYDVKM. CDR3 sequence (DNA): TGTGCCAGCAGTCCGTCGGACAGGGGGATCCAGCCCCAGCATTTT. Translation: CASSPSDRGIQPQHF.

This sequence joins TRBV19 and TRBJ2-6; the D is unclear. The CDR3 consists of 15 residues. Germline CDR1 reads LNHDA; CDR2 reads SQIVND (reference sequence). Trimming removed 5 bases at V and 2 bases at J, with 10 bases between. The CDR3 nucleotides read TGTGCCAGTAGTCCCGAACGGGCTGGGGCCAACGTCCTGACTTTC. Encoded protein: CASSPERAGANVLTF.

This clone has just a few counts. The chain is built from TRBV6-4 and TRBJ2-1; D could derive from TRBD1 or TRBD2 (5 bases each). V was clipped by 5 bases and J by 10 bases, with 15 bases between them. The CDR3 runs to 13 residues. Germline loops: CDR1 MRHNA, CDR2 SNTAGT. CDR3 nucleotides: TGTGCCAGCAGTCCCTTCACAGGCGGGGAGCAGTTCTTC. This gives the protein CASSPFTGGEQFF.

This rearrangement joins TRBV5-1 to TRBJ1-3; tentatively, D is TRBD1 (6 bases). The germline V gene has CDR1 SGHRS and CDR2 YFSETQ. The CDR3 extends over 15 amino acids. Trimming shortened V by 0 bases and J by 2 bases, and 9 bases separated the two germline ends. In DNA, the CDR3 is TGCGCCAGCAGCTTGGAAACAGGGACTGGAAACACCATATATTTT. Protein sequence: CASSLETGTGNTIYF. The entire variable domain, with the rest obtained from reference TRBV5-1 and TRBJ1-3, is as follows: KAGVTQTPRYLIKTRGQQVTLSCSPISGHRSVSWYQQTPGQGLQFLFEYFSETQRNKGNFPGRFSGRQFSNSRSEMNVSTLELGDSALYLCASSLETGTGNTIYFGEGSWLTVV.

This clone has more than one count but fewer than ten. The rearrangement links TRBV25-1 to TRBJ1-2; TRBD1 might be the D (6 bases). This CDR3 is 12 amino acids long. V was pared by 4 bases and J by 7 bases, with 10 bases between. Germline CDR1 is MGHDK and CDR2 is SYGVNS. This chain's CDR3 is CASSAGVIGYTF. The CDR3 region has the DNA TGTGCCAGCAGTGCAGGGGTCATTGGCTACACCTTC.

The rearrangement joins TRBV7-9 to TRBJ1-1, with D perhaps TRBD1 (5 bases). The CDR3 has 14 amino acids. The germline V gene has CDR1 SEHNR and CDR2 FQNEAQ (reference sequence). V was trimmed by 5 bases and J by 0 bases, leaving 10 bases between them. The CDR3 bases are TGTGCCAGCAGCGCGGGACGGATGAACACTGAAGCTTTCTTT. It translates to CASSAGRMNTEAFF. The full variable domain, in which reference TRBV7-9 and TRBJ1-1 provide the parts outside the CDR3, is DTGVSQNPRHKITKRGQNVTFRCDPISEHNRLYWYRQTLGQGPEFLTYFQNEAQLEKSRLLSDRFSAERPKGSFSTLEIQRTEQGDSAMYLCASSAGRMNTEAFFGQGTRLTVV.

The chain employs TRBV30 and TRBJ1-1; TRBD1 might be the D (6 bases). Trimming removed 4 bases at V and 5 bases at J, with 14 bases between. The length of the CDR3 is 13 residues. Per germline, CDR1 GTSNPN and CDR2 SVGIG (reference sequence). CDR3: CAWNQGRETEAFF. The DNA for the CDR3 is TGTGCCTGGAACCAGGGGCGCGAGACTGAAGCTTTCTTT.

CDR3 in amino acids: CASSYMANTGELFF. CDR3 DNA sequence: TGTGCCAGCAGTTACATGGCGAACACCGGGGAGCTGTTTTTT. This chain uses TRBV6-5 with TRBJ2-2; no firm D call. Germline CDR1 reads MNHEY; CDR2 reads SVGAGI. The CDR3 consists of 14 residues. Trimming pared 2 bases from V and 0 bases from J, leaving 4 bases between.

By proportion, this clone is medium-sized. The chain uses TRBV7-8 and TRBJ2-2; a weak D match, TRBD1 (5 bases). The CDR3 runs to 15 residues. CDR1 is SGHVS, CDR2 FQNEAQ, per germline. V lost 2 bases and J 5 bases, leaving 12 bases between the germline ends. CDR3 residues: CASSLIQGPTGELFF. The CDR3 region has the DNA TGTGCCAGCAGCTTAATCCAGGGCCCTACCGGGGAGCTGTTTTTT. Full variable domain (outside the CDR3, taken from reference TRBV7-8 and TRBJ2-2): GAGVSQSPRYKVAKRGQDVALRCDPISGHVSLFWYQQALGQGPEFLTYFQNEAQLDKSGLPSDRFFAERPEGSVSTLKIQRTQQEDSAVYLCASSLIQGPTGELFFGEGSRLTVL.

The rearrangement uses TRBV7-9 and TRBJ2-3, with 8 bases fitting TRBD1. The V gene's germline CDR1 is SEHNR and CDR2 FQNEAQ (reference sequence). This CDR3 has 14 amino acids. J gave up 5 bases and V 3 bases, and 4 bases lay outside the gene matches. The CDR3 loop reads CASSLGQVKDTQYF. CDR3 nucleotides: TGTGCCAGCAGCTTGGGACAGGTGAAAGATACGCAGTATTTT.

This clone appeared a few times. The chain employs TRBV19 and TRBJ1-1, with a tentative D call TRBD1 (6 bases). The CDR3 extends over 13 amino acids. Trimming left V 4 bases short and J 4 bases short, with 10 bases between. Per germline, CDR1 LNHDA and CDR2 SQIVND (reference sequence). The CDR3 DNA reads as TGTGCCAGTAGTACCACAGGGTTCACTGAAGCTTTCTTT. Protein product: CASSTTGFTEAFF.

The chain's CDR3 is CATSTSMTDTQYF. CDR3 sequence (DNA): TGTGCTACTTCAACTAGCATGACAGATACGCAGTATTTT. This chain links TRBV27 with TRBJ2-3, with D perhaps matching TRBD2 (6 bases). From germline, CDR1 is MNHEY and CDR2 SMNVEV (reference sequence). This CDR3 contains 13 residues.

The chain has TRBV27 and TRBJ2-7; TRBD2 matches 8 bases. The CDR3 consists of 16 residues. V was pared by 6 bases and J by 3 bases, with 13 bases of the junction left unmatched. Germline assignment: CDR1 MNHEY and CDR2 SMNVEV (reference sequence). The chain's CDR3 is CASRPSWAGGYYEQYF. Written as DNA, the CDR3 is TGTGCCAGCAGACCCTCCTGGGCGGGGGGCTACTACGAGCAGTACTTC.

In regard to this clone: The same CDR3 is also encoded by other DNA sequences in this sample. V is TRBV7-2 and J is TRBJ1-5; 9 bases fit TRBD1. The ends lost 5 bases at V and 4 bases at J; junction bases unmatched: 6. The CDR3 runs 15 residues. Germline V gene data show CDR1 as SGHTA and CDR2 as FQGNSA. The CDR3 loop is CASSLGTGLNQPQHF. The CDR3 DNA reads as TGTGCCAGCAGCCTAGGGACAGGGCTTAATCAGCCCCAGCATTTT.

This sequence joins TRBV11-3 and TRBJ2-1; TRBD2 matches at 8 bases. The CDR3 is 15 amino acids. V shed 1 base, J shed 7 bases, and the junction held 6 bases outside the gene matches. Germline CDR1 and CDR2: SGHNT and YENEEA. CDR3 DNA sequence: TGTGCCAGCAGCTTAGCAGCGGGAGAGTGGAATGAGCAGTTCTTC. Amino acids: CASSLAAGEWNEQFF.

The V and J genes are TRBV29-1 and TRBJ2-5; D remains unclear. V was shortened by 3 bases and J by 4 bases, with 12 bases between the two germline ends. The germline V gene encodes CDR1 SQVTM and CDR2 ANQGSEA. The CDR3 loop spans 13 amino acids. Here the CDR3 DNA reads TGCAGCGTTGACGCGGCAGCTCGAGAGACCCAGTACTTC. Protein sequence: CSVDAAARETQYF.

This clone appeared a single time. V usage is TRBV11-3 and J usage is TRBJ2-7, with D hard to call. The germline CDR1 and CDR2 sequences are SGHNT and YENEEA. V was clipped by 1 base and J by 6 bases, with 10 bases between them. This CDR3 comprises 13 residues. The CDR3 DNA sequence: TGTGCCAGCAGCTTAGGACTCTTCGGCGAGCAGTACTTC. Translation: CASSLGLFGEQYF. Full variable domain (outside the CDR3, taken from reference TRBV11-3 and TRBJ2-7): EAGVVQSPRYKIIEKKQPVAFWCNPISGHNTLYWYLQNLGQGPELLIRYENEEAVDDSQLPKDRFSAERLKGVDSTLKIQPAELGDSAVYLCASSLGLFGEQYFGPGTRLTVT.

This clone was observed once. The chain joins TRBV19 to TRBJ2-3; 8 bases match TRBD2. The germline V gene has CDR1 LNHDA and CDR2 SQIVND (reference sequence). CDR3 size: 16 residues. Trimming removed 7 bases from V and 2 bases from J; junction bases left unmatched: 11. The CDR3 DNA reads TGTGCCAGTACGGCCCGGGGGGGGGTCACCACAGATACGCAGTATTTT. Amino acid sequence: CASTARGGVTTDTQYF.

This clone occurred once. This sequence joins TRBV6-5 and TRBJ2-5; D is perhaps TRBD2 (5 bases). In germline, CDR1 is MNHEY, CDR2 SVGAGI. The CDR3 has 12 residues. V lost 8 bases to trimming and J lost 4 bases, with 11 bases between them. CDR3 coding DNA: TGTGCCAGCGCCGGTCGGGGAGAGACCCAGTACTTC. This translates into CASAGRGETQYF.

This CDR3 is CASSARTSGSNGEQFF. The CDR3 DNA reads TGTGCCAGCAGTGCCCGGACTAGCGGGAGTAATGGTGAGCAGTTCTTC. The rearrangement uses TRBV6-6 and TRBJ2-1, with 13 bases matching TRBD2. CDR3 size: 16 residues. The V and J ends lost 5 bases and 9 bases, in that order; junction bases with no gene match: 10. The V gene's germline CDR1 is MNHNY and CDR2 SVGAGI (reference sequence).

The V call is TRBV28, the J call TRBJ1-2, with 7 bases identical to TRBD1. The CDR3 covers 17 residues. The V gene's germline CDR1 is MDHEN and CDR2 SYDVKM. Trimming took 1 base from V and 3 from J; bases not matched to a gene: 11. The CDR3, as DNA: TGTGCCAGCAGTTTATTAAGTGGAGGGGGCGCAGACTATGGCTACACCTTC. It yields the protein CASSLLSGGGADYGYTF.

The chain recombines TRBV12-5 with TRBJ1-5; perhaps TRBD1 as D (6 bases). The germline V gene has CDR1 LGHNT and CDR2 FRNRAP. V was cut by 8 bases and J by 4 bases, with 12 bases left in between. The CDR3 is 13 amino acids. The CDR3 nucleotides are TGTGCTAGTCAGGGGCAGAAAAATCAGCCCCAGCATTTT. Protein product: CASQGQKNQPQHF.

This clone was recorded a few times. The rearrangement uses TRBV5-8 and TRBJ1-2, with TRBD1 as a possible D gene (5 bases). The CDR3 runs 14 residues. From germline, CDR1 is SGHTS and CDR2 YDEGEE. V shed 5 bases and J shed 4 bases, with 15 bases lying between them. The CDR3 protein is CASSSSGLGYGYTF. CDR3 sequence (DNA): TGTGCCAGCAGTTCTTCAGGGCTCGGCTATGGCTACACCTTC.

V is TRBV11-2 and J is TRBJ1-4, with D possibly matching TRBD1 (6 bases). Trimming stripped 4 bases from V and 3 bases from J, with 12 bases between. This CDR3 is 15 amino acids long. Germline CDR1 is SGHAT and CDR2 is FQNNGV. The CDR3 loop reads CASSSKGEANEKLFF. In nucleotides, the CDR3 is TGTGCCAGCAGCTCCAAGGGGGAAGCTAATGAAAAACTGTTTTTT. Full variable domain (rest looked up from reference TRBV11-2 and TRBJ1-4): EAGVAQSPRYKIIEKRQSVAFWCNPISGHATLYWYQQILGQGPKLLIQFQNNGVVDDSQLPKDRFSAERLKGVDSTLKIQPAKLEDSAVYLCASSSKGEANEKLFFGSGTQLSVL.